This entry lists 25 T cell receptor beta chains sequenced from one sample in a study of siplizumab effects on memory and regulatory T cells. No antigens are known for them. Mixed lymphocyte reaction cells were cocultured at 37°C for approximately 6 days. Clones were sequenced by immunoSEQ multiplex PCR, and TCRdb holds only the in-frame ones, with some missing. The data hold under 20,000 clones, with under 50% observed a single time. Specimen: CFSE-low (dividing) CD4+ T cells sorted from an allogeneic mixed lymphocyte reaction. Receptor source: a human donor in good health; the cells came from an allogeneic mixed lymphocyte reaction.

The chain employs TRBV7-8 and TRBJ2-5; D is possibly TRBD2 (5 bases). The last part of the DNA fits TRBJ2-7 better; the J call may be wrong. The CDR3 totals 17 residues. CDR1 is SGHVS, CDR2 FQNEAQ, per germline. CDR3 sequence: CASSLAVGREPSYEQYF. For the CDR3, the DNA is TGTGCCAGCAGCTTAGCGGTGGGCCGGGAACCCTCCTACGAGCAGTACTTC.

This clone was seen only once. The chain employs TRBV5-1 and TRBJ1-5; 7 bases agree with TRBD1. Germline CDR1 reads SGHRS; CDR2 reads YFSETQ. CDR3 length: 13 amino acids. V lost 0 bases and J lost 6; bases outside the gene matches: 0. CDR3 sequence (DNA): TGCGCCAGCAGCTTGGACAGGGGTCAGCCCCAGCATTTT. This encodes CASSLDRGQPQHF.

This clone was counted between two and nine times. V is TRBV7-9 and J is TRBJ1-6, with D uncertain. Germline loops: CDR1 SEHNR, CDR2 FQNEAQ (reference sequence). This CDR3 has 13 amino acids. Trimming shortened V by 6 bases and J by 8 bases, and 11 bases separated the two germline ends. CDR3 nucleotides: TGTGCCAGCAGACTAAACTTCTATTCACCCCTCCACTTT. This gives the protein CASRLNFYSPLHF.

The gene calls are TRBV19 and TRBJ2-5; 12 bases align to TRBD1. The length of the CDR3 is 16 residues. Germline loops: CDR1 LNHDA, CDR2 SQIVND (reference sequence). After removal of 4 bases from V and 4 bases from J, the junction contained 7 bases not matched to a gene. CDR3 nucleotide sequence: TGTGCCAGTAGTAACCCCCGGGACAGGGGGCGAGAGACCCAGTACTTC. This gives the protein CASSNPRDRGRETQYF.

The chain joins TRBV7-2 to TRBJ1-6; D is undetermined. Trimming took off 5 bases at V and 12 bases at J, with 11 bases between the two ends. Germline values: CDR1 SGHTA, CDR2 FQGNSA. The CDR3 is 12 residues long. The CDR3 spells CASSPRALPLHF. Here the CDR3 DNA reads TGTGCCAGCAGCCCGAGGGCTTTACCCCTCCACTTT.

The V and J genes are TRBV5-5 and TRBJ1-4, with TRBD1 identical over 7 bases. V lost 4 bases, J lost 6 bases, and 6 bases stayed unmatched. The CDR3 covers 14 residues. Per the germline V gene, CDR1 is SGHKS and CDR2 is YYEKEE (reference sequence). CDR3 region: CASSPAGQDEKLFF. DNA of the CDR3: TGTGCCAGCAGCCCGGCTGGACAGGATGAAAAACTGTTTTTT.

This clone rates as medium-sized. This sequence joins TRBV5-1 and TRBJ1-1; D is unresolved. The V gene's germline CDR1 is SGHRS and CDR2 YFSETQ. This CDR3 has 15 amino acids. V was clipped by 0 bases and J by 5 bases, with 14 bases between them. The CDR3 region is CASSLGRGWETEAFF. DNA of the CDR3: TGCGCCAGCAGCTTGGGCCGGGGTTGGGAAACTGAAGCTTTCTTT.

The gene calls are TRBV18 and TRBJ2-5; D unclear. The CDR3 has 13 amino acids. Trimming stripped 6 bases from V and 2 bases from J, with 10 bases between. The germline V gene has CDR1 KGHSH and CDR2 LQKENI. The CDR3 bases are TGTGCCAGCTCTCTAACCTCTCAAGAGACCCAGTACTTC. Amino acid sequence: CASSLTSQETQYF.

The chain has TRBV10-3 and TRBJ2-7; D is possibly TRBD2 (6 bases). The V end was cut by 10 bases, the J end by 3 bases, with 16 bases between. Germline V gives CDR1 ENHRY, CDR2 SYGVKD. The CDR3 extends over 13 amino acids. The CDR3 sequence: CATFSGGNYEQYF. The CDR3, as DNA: TGTGCCACCTTTTCCGGGGGTAACTACGAGCAGTACTTC.

V gene TRBV6-5 combines with J gene TRBJ1-1; no clear D gene. Trimming shortened V by 6 bases and J by 1 base, and 15 bases separated the two germline ends. Germline CDR1 MNHEY, CDR2 SVGAGI. The CDR3 totals 15 residues. The CDR3 nucleotides are TGTGCCAGCAGCCTACGTTTAGTTGGGAACACTGAAGCTTTCTTT. Translated, it gives CASSLRLVGNTEAFF.

This clone is classed as medium-sized. The chain joins TRBV10-3 to TRBJ2-7; 13 positions match TRBD2. Germline assignment: CDR1 ENHRY and CDR2 SYGVKD. This CDR3 has 15 residues. With V trimmed by 5 bases and J by 0 bases, 1 base remained unmatched. The CDR3 DNA is TGTGCCATCAGTCGGACTAGCGGGAGCTCCTACGAGCAGTACTTC. This translates into CAISRTSGSSYEQYF.

This clone has just a few counts. The chain uses TRBV27 and TRBJ1-1; a possible D gene is TRBD1 (6 bases). CDR3 length equals 15 residues. Germline V gives CDR1 MNHEY, CDR2 SMNVEV (reference sequence). V gave up 7 bases and J gave up 0 bases, with 15 bases separating them. The CDR3 nucleotides are TGTGCCAGCAACACCGACAGGCCCATGAACACTGAAGCTTTCTTT. Its translation is CASNTDRPMNTEAFF.

CDR3 in DNA: TGTGCCAGCAGCCAAGCGGGACAGGGGGCAGACGAGCAGTACTTC. Translating gives CASSQAGQGADEQYF. This chain connects TRBV4-2 to TRBJ2-7; 12 bases are a match to TRBD1. V shed 1 base, J shed 5 bases, and the junction held 3 bases outside the gene matches. From germline, CDR1 is LGHNA and CDR2 YNFKEQ. The CDR3 extends over 15 amino acids.

This chain joins TRBV19 and TRBJ2-3; D not resolved. The germline CDR1 and CDR2 sequences are LNHDA and SQIVND (reference sequence). CDR3 length: 14 amino acids. The ends were cut back, 2 bases at V and 0 bases at J, with 6 bases in the middle. CDR3 in amino acids: CASSIIGSTDTQYF. The CDR3, as DNA: TGTGCCAGTAGTATAATCGGTAGCACAGATACGCAGTATTTT.

The chain has TRBV2 and TRBJ2-5; TRBD1 aligns across 7 bases. Unmatched junction bases numbered 4, after V lost 3 bases and J lost 3 bases. From germline, CDR1 is SNHLY and CDR2 FYNNEI. CDR3 length: 14 amino acids. CDR3 region: CASSEDRWEETQYF. The CDR3 DNA reads TGTGCCAGCAGTGAGGACAGGTGGGAAGAGACCCAGTACTTC.

The chain has TRBV5-1 and TRBJ2-7, with D uncertain. V was pared by 3 bases and J by 1 base, with 14 bases between. The CDR3 consists of 15 residues. Germline CDR1 is SGHRS and CDR2 is YFSETQ. The DNA for the CDR3 is TGCGCCAGCAGCTCGACCCTATCCACTTCCTACGAGCAGTACTTC. It translates to CASSSTLSTSYEQYF.

The sample holds a few counts of this clone. The chain has TRBV5-4 and TRBJ2-5, with D perhaps TRBD1 (5 bases). Deletions cut 3 bases from V and 5 bases from J, with 14 bases between. Germline V gene lookup returns CDR1 SGHNT and CDR2 YYREEE (reference sequence). The CDR3 extends over 14 amino acids. The CDR3 region is CASSSFKSGETQYF. CDR3 coding DNA: TGTGCCAGCAGCTCCTTCAAATCAGGGGAGACCCAGTACTTC.

This chain connects TRBV27 to TRBJ2-1; TRBD2 matches 8 bases. V dropped 3 bases and J dropped 1; count of bases not matched to a gene: 8. Germline V lookup: CDR1 MNHEY, CDR2 SMNVEV (reference sequence). The CDR3 is 17 amino acids. DNA of the CDR3: TGTGCCAGCAGTTTCGAGGGCCGGGGGGGGTCCTACAATGAGCAGTTCTTC. It is translated as CASSFEGRGGSYNEQFF.

The genes are TRBV11-2 and TRBJ2-5; D is perhaps TRBD2 (5 bases). This CDR3 region has 12 residues. Trimming removed 1 base at V and 5 bases at J, with 5 bases between. The germline gives CDR1 SGHAT, CDR2 FQNNGV. CDR3 sequence reads: CASSLAGETQYF. The CDR3 bases are TGTGCCAGCAGCTTAGCGGGGGAGACCCAGTACTTC.

Only one count was recorded for this clone. The rearrangement links TRBV28 to TRBJ2-5; a possible D gene is TRBD1 (5 bases). The CDR3 is 15 amino acids. V was cut by 6 bases and J by 2 bases, with 16 bases left in between. The germline V gene encodes CDR1 MDHEN and CDR2 SYDVKM. CDR3 DNA sequence: TGTGCCAGCAGAACCCCCCCGACAGCTCAAGAGACCCAGTACTTC. It encodes CASRTPPTAQETQYF.

This clone was picked up one time. The V gene is TRBV30, the J gene TRBJ2-3; TRBD2 matches at 12 bases. The CDR3 runs 15 residues. The germline V gene has CDR1 GTSNPN and CDR2 SVGIG (reference sequence). The V gene end was trimmed by 5 bases and the J gene end by 4 bases; junction bases not matched to a gene: 7. The CDR3: CAWFRTSGAADTQYF. Written as DNA, the CDR3 is TGTGCCTGGTTTCGGACTAGCGGGGCCGCAGATACGCAGTATTTT.

This clone was seen a handful of times. The chain couples TRBV7-8 to TRBJ1-4; D is ambiguous. Trimming removed 3 bases at V and 0 bases at J, with 5 bases between. Germline V gene lookup returns CDR1 SGHVS and CDR2 FQNEAQ. The CDR3 runs 14 residues. The CDR3 bases are TGTGCCAGCAGCTTGAGTTCAACTAATGAAAAACTGTTTTTT. Encoded protein: CASSLSSTNEKLFF.

This clone was detected a few times. The chain recombines TRBV7-2 with TRBJ1-4; D unclear. From germline, CDR1 is SGHTA and CDR2 FQGNSA. V lost 0 bases, J lost 11 bases, and 7 bases lay in between. The CDR3 covers 12 residues. CDR3: CASSLAPGKLFF. In DNA, the CDR3 is TGTGCCAGCAGCTTAGCCCCGGGGAAACTGTTTTTT. Variable domain in full (rest from reference TRBV7-2 and TRBJ1-4): GAGVSQSPSNKVTEKGKDVELRCDPISGHTALYWYRQSLGQGLEFLIYFQGNSAPDKSGLPSDRFSAERTGGSVSTLTIQRTQQEDSAVYLCASSLAPGKLFFGSGTQLSVL.

The CDR3 protein is CASSLVGNTEAFF. CDR3 nucleotide sequence: TGTGCCAGCAGCTTGGTGGGGAACACTGAAGCTTTCTTT. The chain is built from TRBV7-9 and TRBJ1-1, with D unclear. The CDR3 loop spans 13 amino acids. The germline gives CDR1 SEHNR, CDR2 FQNEAQ (reference sequence). Trimming took off 3 bases at V and 1 base at J, with 6 bases between the two ends. The full variable domain, completed using reference TRBV7-9 and TRBJ1-1, is DTGVSQNPRHKITKRGQNVTFRCDPISEHNRLYWYRQTLGQGPEFLTYFQNEAQLEKSRLLSDRFSAERPKGSFSTLEIQRTEQGDSAMYLCASSLVGNTEAFFGQGTRLTVV.

This clone appeared a few times. The J gene is TRBJ1-3, the V gene TRBV19, with 8 bases matching TRBD1. The CDR3 length is 15 residues. The germline CDR1 and CDR2 sequences are LNHDA and SQIVND (reference sequence). The V segment lost 7 bases and the J segment 4 bases; nucleotides outside the gene matches: 9. The CDR3 DNA reads TGTGCCAGTATCCCCGAACAGGGGGTCGGAAACACCATATATTTT. Encoded protein: CASIPEQGVGNTIYF.